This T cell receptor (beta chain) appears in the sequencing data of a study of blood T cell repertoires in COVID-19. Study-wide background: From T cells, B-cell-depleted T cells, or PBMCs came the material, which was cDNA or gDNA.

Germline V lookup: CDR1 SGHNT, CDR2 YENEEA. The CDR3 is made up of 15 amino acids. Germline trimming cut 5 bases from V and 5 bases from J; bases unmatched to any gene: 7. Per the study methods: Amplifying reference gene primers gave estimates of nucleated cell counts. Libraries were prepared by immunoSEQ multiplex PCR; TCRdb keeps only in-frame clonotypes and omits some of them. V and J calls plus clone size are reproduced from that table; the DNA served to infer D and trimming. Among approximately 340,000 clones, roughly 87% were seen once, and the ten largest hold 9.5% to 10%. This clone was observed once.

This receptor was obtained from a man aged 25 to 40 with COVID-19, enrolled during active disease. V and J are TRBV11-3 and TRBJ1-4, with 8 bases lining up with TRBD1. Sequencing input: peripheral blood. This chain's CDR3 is CASSPRDRTNEKLFF. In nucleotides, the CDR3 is TGTGCCAGCAGCCCCCGGGACAGGACAAATGAAAAACTGTTTTTT.